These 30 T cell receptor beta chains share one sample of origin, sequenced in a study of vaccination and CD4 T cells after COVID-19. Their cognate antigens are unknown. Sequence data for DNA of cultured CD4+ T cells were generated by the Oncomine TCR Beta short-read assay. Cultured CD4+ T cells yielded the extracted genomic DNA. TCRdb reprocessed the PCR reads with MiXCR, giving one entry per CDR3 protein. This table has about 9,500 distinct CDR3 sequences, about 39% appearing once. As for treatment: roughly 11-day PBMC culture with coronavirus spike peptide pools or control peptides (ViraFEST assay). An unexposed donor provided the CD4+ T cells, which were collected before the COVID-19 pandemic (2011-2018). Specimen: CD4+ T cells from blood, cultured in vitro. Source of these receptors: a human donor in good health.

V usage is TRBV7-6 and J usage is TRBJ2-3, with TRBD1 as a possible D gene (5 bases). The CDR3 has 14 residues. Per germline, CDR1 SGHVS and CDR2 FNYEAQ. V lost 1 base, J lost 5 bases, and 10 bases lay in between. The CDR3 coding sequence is TGTGCCAGCAGCTTAGGGCAGCAGGGAGATACGCAGTATTTT. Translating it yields CASSLGQQGDTQYF.

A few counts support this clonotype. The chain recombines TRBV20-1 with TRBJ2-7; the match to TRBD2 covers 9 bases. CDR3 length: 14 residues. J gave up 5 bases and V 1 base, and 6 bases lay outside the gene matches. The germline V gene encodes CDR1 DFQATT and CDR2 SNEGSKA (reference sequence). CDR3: CSARVAGAVNEQYF. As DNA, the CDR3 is TGCAGTGCTAGAGTAGCGGGAGCGGTTAACGAGCAGTACTTC.

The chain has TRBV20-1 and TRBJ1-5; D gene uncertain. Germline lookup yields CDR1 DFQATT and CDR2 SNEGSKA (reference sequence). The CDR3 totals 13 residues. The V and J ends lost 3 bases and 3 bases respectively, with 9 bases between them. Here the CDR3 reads CSASSGYNQPQHF. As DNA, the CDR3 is TGCAGTGCTAGTTCGGGGTACAATCAGCCCCAGCATTTT.

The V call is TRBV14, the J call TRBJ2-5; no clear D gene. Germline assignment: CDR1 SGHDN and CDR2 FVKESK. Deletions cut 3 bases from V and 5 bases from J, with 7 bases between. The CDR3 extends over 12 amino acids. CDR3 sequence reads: CASSHLKETQYF. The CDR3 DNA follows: TGTGCCAGCAGCCACCTTAAGGAGACCCAGTACTTC.

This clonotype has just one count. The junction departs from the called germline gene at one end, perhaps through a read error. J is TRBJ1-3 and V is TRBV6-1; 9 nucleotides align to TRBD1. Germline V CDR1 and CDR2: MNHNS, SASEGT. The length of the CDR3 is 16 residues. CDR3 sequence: CASGTGGLNSGNTICF. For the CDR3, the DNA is TGTGCCAGCGGCACAGGGGGCCTTAACTCTGGAAACACCATATGTTTT.

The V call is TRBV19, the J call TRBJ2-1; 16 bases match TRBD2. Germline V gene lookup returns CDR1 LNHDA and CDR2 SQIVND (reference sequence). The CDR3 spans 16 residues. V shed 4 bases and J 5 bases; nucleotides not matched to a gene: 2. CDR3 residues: CASSRGLAGGDNEQFF. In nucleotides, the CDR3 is TGTGCCAGTAGTAGGGGACTAGCGGGAGGGGACAATGAGCAGTTCTTC. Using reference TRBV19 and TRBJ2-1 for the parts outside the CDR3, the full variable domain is DGGITQSPKYLFRKEGQNVTLSCEQNLNHDAMYWYRQDPGQGLRLIYYSQIVNDFQKGDIAEGYSVSREKKESFPLTVTSAQKNPTAFYLCASSRGLAGGDNEQFFGPGTRLTVL.

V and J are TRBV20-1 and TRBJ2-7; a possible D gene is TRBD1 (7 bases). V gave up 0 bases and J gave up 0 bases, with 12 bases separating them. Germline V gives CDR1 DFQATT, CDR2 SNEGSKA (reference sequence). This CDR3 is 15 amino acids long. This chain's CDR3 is CSARDQGGSSYEQYF. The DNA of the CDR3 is TGCAGTGCTAGAGATCAGGGGGGAAGCTCCTACGAGCAGTACTTC.

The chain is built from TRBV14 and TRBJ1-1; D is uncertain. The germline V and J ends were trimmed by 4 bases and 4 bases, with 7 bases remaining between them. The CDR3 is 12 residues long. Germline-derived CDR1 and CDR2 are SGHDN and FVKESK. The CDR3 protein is CASSPASTEAFF. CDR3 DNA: TGTGCCAGCAGCCCCGCCAGCACTGAAGCTTTCTTT.

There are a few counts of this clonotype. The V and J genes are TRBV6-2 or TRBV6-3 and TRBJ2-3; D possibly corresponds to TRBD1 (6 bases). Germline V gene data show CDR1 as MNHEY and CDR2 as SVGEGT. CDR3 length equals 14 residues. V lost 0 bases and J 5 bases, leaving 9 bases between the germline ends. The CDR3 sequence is CASSYSRGQDTQYF. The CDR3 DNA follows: TGTGCCAGCAGTTACTCCAGGGGACAAGATACGCAGTATTTT.

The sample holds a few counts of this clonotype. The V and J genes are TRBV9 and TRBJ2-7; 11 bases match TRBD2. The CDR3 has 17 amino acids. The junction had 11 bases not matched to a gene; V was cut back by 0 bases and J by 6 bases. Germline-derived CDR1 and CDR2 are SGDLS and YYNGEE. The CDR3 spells CASSVDLAGGLRGEQYF. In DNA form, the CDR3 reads TGTGCCAGCAGCGTAGATCTAGCGGGAGGCCTCAGGGGCGAGCAGTACTTC. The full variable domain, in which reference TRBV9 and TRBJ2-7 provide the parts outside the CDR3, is DSGVTQTPKHLITATGQRVTLRCSPRSGDLSVYWYQQSLDQGLQFLIQYYNGEERAKGNILERFSAQQFPDLHSELNLSSLELGDSALYFCASSVDLAGGLRGEQYFGPGTRLTVT.

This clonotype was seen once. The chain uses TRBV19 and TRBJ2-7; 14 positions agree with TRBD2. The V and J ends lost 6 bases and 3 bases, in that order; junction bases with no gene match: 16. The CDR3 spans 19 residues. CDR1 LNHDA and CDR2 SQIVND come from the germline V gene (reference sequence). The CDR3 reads CASSLRLGTSGGRNYEQYF. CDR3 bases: TGTGCCAGTAGCCTCCGCCTGGGGACTAGCGGGGGACGGAACTACGAGCAGTACTTC.

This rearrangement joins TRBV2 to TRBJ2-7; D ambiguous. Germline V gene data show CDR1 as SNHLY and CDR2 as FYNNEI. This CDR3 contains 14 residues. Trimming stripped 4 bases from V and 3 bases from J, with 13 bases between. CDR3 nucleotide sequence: TGTGCCAGCAGTGCCCCCCTAGAAGGCTACGAGCAGTACTTC. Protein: CASSAPLEGYEQYF.

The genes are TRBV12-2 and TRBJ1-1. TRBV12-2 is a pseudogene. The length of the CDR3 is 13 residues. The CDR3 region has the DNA TGTGCAAGTCGCCCCGACGAGAACACTGAAGCTTTCTTT. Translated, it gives CASRPDENTEAFF.

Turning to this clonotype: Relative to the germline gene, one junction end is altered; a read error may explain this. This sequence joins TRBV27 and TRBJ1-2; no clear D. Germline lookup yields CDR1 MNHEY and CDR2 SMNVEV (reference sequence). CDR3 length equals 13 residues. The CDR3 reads CASSSTRNYGHTF. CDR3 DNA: TGTGCCAGCAGTTCGACACGGAACTATGGCCACACCTTC.

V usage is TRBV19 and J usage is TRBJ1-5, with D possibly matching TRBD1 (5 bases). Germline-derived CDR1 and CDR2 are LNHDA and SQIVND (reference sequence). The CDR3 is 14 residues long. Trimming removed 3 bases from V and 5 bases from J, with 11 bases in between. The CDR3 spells CASSMGVGDQPQHF. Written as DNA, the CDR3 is TGTGCCAGTAGTATGGGGGTCGGGGATCAGCCCCAGCATTTT.

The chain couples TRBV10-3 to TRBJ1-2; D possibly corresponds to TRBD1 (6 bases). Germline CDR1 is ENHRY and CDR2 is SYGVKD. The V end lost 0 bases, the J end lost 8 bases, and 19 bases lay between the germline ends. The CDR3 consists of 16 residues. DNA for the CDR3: TGTGCCATCAGTGAGTCGGTAGGTGGACAGCTGGGCGGCTACACCTTC. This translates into CAISESVGGQLGGYTF.

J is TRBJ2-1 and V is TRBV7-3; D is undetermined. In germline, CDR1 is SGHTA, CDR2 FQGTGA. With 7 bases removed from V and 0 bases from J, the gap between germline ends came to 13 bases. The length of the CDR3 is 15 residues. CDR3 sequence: CASTWVESSYNEQFF. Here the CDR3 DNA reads TGTGCCAGCACCTGGGTGGAAAGCTCCTACAATGAGCAGTTCTTC.

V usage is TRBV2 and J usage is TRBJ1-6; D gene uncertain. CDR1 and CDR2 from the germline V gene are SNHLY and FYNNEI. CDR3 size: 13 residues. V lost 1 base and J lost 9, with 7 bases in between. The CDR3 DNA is TGTGCCAGCAGTGAAGGGATGGTTTCACCCCTCCACTTT. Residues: CASSEGMVSPLHF.

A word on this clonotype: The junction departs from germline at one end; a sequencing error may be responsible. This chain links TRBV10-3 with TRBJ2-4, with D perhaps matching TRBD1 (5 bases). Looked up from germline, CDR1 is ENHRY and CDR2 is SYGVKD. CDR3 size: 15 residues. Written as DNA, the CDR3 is TGTGCCATCAGTGAGTCCAGGGCGGCCAAGAACATTCAGTACTTC. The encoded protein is CAISESRAAKNIQYF.

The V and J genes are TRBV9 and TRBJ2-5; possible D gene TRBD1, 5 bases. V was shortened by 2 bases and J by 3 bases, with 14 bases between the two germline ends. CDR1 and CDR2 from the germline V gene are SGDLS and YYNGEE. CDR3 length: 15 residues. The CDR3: CASSVSTASKETQYF. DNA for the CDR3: TGTGCCAGCAGCGTGTCGACAGCATCGAAAGAGACCCAGTACTTC. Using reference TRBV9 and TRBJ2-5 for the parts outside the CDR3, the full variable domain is DSGVTQTPKHLITATGQRVTLRCSPRSGDLSVYWYQQSLDQGLQFLIQYYNGEERAKGNILERFSAQQFPDLHSELNLSSLELGDSALYFCASSVSTASKETQYFGPGTRLLVL.

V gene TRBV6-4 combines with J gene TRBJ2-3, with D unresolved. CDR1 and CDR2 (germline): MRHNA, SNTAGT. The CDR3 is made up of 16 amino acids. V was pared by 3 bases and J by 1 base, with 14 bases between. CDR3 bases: TGTGCCAGCAGTGAACACGACACGGAAGGCACAGATACGCAGTATTTT. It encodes CASSEHDTEGTDTQYF.

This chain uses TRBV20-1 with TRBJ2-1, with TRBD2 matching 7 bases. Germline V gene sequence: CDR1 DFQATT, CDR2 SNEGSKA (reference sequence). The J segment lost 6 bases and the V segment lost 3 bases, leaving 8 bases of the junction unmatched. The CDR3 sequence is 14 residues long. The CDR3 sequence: CSASRAGLSNEQFF. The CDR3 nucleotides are TGCAGTGCTAGTAGAGCGGGATTGAGCAATGAGCAGTTCTTC.

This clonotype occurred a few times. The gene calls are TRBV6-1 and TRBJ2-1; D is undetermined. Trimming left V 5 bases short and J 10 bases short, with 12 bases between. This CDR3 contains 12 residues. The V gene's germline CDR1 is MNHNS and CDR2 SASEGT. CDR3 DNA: TGTGCCAGCAGTCTGACTTATCGGGAGCAGTTCTTC. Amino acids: CASSLTYREQFF.

CDR3 sequence (DNA): TGTGCCAGCAGCTTAGGGGACAGTAACTATGGCTACACCTTC. Translating it yields CASSLGDSNYGYTF. The chain links TRBV11-2 to TRBJ1-2; 7 nucleotides align to TRBD1. The CDR3 covers 14 residues. The germline V gene has CDR1 SGHAT and CDR2 FQNNGV. V shed 1 base and J 1 base; nucleotides not matched to a gene: 0.

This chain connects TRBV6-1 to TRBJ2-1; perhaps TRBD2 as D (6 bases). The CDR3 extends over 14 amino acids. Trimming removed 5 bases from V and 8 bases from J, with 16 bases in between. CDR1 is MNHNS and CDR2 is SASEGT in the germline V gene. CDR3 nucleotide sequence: TGTGCCAGCAGTCTGGTAGCGGCCGGATATGAGCAGTTCTTC. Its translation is CASSLVAAGYEQFF.

The CDR3 sequence: CASSPSQRAEENEQFF. The CDR3 nucleotides read TGTGCCAGCAGCCCTAGTCAGCGGGCCGAGGAAAATGAGCAGTTCTTC. The chain combines TRBV9 with TRBJ2-1, with a possible D match to TRBD2 (6 bases). This CDR3 is built from 16 residues. Germline V gene data show CDR1 as SGDLS and CDR2 as YYNGEE. V was cut by 4 bases and J by 7 bases, with 21 bases left in between.

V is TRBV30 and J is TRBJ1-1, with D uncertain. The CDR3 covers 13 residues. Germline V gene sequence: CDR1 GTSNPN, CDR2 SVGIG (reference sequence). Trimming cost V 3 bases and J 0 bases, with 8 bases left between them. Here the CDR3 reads CAWSITVNTEAFF. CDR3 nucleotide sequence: TGTGCCTGGAGCATAACGGTGAACACTGAAGCTTTCTTT.

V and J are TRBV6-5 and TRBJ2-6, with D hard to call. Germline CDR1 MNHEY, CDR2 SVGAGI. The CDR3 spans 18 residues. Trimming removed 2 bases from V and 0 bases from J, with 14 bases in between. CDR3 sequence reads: CASSYRDLSFSGANVLTF. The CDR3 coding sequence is TGTGCCAGCAGTTACAGGGATCTAAGTTTCTCTGGGGCCAACGTCCTGACTTTC.

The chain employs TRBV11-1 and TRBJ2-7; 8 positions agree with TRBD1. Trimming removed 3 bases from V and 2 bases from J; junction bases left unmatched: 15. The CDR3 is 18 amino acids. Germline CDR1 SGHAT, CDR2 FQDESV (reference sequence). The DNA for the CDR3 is TGTGCCAGCAGCTTTGCCCAACGGGGACAGGACCTCACCTACGAGCAGTACTTC. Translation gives CASSFAQRGQDLTYEQYF.

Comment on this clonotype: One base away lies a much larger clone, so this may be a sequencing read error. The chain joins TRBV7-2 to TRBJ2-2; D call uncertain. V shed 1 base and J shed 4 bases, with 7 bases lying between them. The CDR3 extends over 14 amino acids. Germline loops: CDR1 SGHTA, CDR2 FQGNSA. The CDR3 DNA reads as TGTGCCAGCAGCTTAGGGTGGCCCACCGGGGAGCTGTTTTTT. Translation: CASSLGWPTGELFF.